A single sample is the source of the 8 T cell receptor beta chains below, sequenced in a study of blood T cell repertoires in COVID-19. TCRdb's table, derived via immunoSEQ multiplex PCR, lists solely in-frame clones and lacks some. The repertoire holds approximately 28,000 clones, approximately 75% seen once, with around a fifth in the top ten. The sequencing input was peripheral blood. The receptor source for this set is a boy between 2 and 15 years old with active or convalescent COVID-19.

The chain joins TRBV19 to TRBJ1-2; D remains ambiguous. There are 13 residues in the CDR3. The germline V and J ends were trimmed by 10 bases and 5 bases, with 17 bases remaining between them. The germline CDR1 and CDR2 sequences are LNHDA and SQIVND (reference sequence). The CDR3 coding sequence is TGTGCCACTCGGGAGGGCGAGAGGTATGGCTACACCTTC. Translating it yields CATREGERYGYTF.

This clone was detected only once. V is TRBV9 and J is TRBJ2-1, with a tentative D call TRBD2 (5 bases). V gave up 0 bases and J gave up 4 bases, with 20 bases separating them. From germline, CDR1 is SGDLS and CDR2 YYNGEE. There are 18 residues in the CDR3. CDR3 DNA sequence: TGTGCCAGCAGCGTAGACGGTTTTGCGGGCCCCCCATACAATGAGCAGTTCTTC. Protein product: CASSVDGFAGPPYNEQFF.

This rearrangement joins TRBV5-1 to TRBJ2-7; D possibly corresponds to TRBD2 (9 bases). Trimming took 0 bases from V and 0 from J, leaving 25 bases between them. Looked up from germline, CDR1 is SGHRS and CDR2 is YFSETQ. This CDR3 region has 20 residues. CDR3: CASSLGREGTGLRSSYEQYF. The CDR3, as DNA: TGCGCCAGCAGCTTGGGGCGGGAGGGGACAGGCCTAAGGAGCTCCTACGAGCAGTACTTC.

The chain employs TRBV5-6 and TRBJ2-7; 8 bases map to TRBD2. V shed 2 bases, J shed 0 bases, and the junction held 4 bases outside the gene matches. The CDR3 extends over 15 amino acids. Per germline, CDR1 SGHDT and CDR2 YYEEEE. The CDR3: CASSFLAGSSYEQYF. CDR3 coding DNA: TGTGCCAGCAGCTTTTTAGCGGGGAGCTCCTACGAGCAGTACTTC.

This clone occurred many times. The chain uses TRBV5-6 and TRBJ1-4; 10 bases match TRBD1. V was pared by 4 bases and J by 8 bases, with 11 bases of the junction left unmatched. Germline lookup yields CDR1 SGHDT and CDR2 YYEEEE. The CDR3 has 16 amino acids. This chain's CDR3 is CASSPDRGGNGEKLFF. In DNA form, the CDR3 reads TGTGCCAGCAGCCCGGACAGGGGGGGCAATGGCGAAAAACTGTTTTTT.

The chain carries TRBV6-6 and TRBJ1-4; D may be TRBD1 (5 bases). Trimming took 8 bases from V and 8 from J, leaving 21 bases between them. Germline lookup yields CDR1 MNHNY and CDR2 SVGAGI (reference sequence). The CDR3 has 15 residues. CDR3 amino acids: CASLWGGWAWEKLFF. The CDR3 bases are TGTGCCAGCTTATGGGGGGGATGGGCTTGGGAAAAACTGTTTTTT.

The chain has TRBV3-1 (or the pseudogene TRBV3-2) and TRBJ1-4, with 8 positions matching TRBD1. Trimming removed 4 bases from V and 5 bases from J; junction bases left unmatched: 3. The germline CDR1 and CDR2 sequences are LGHDT and YNNKEL (reference sequence). CDR3 length: 14 amino acids. CDR3 in DNA: TGTGCCAGCAGCCCAAGACAGGGGAATGAAAAACTGTTTTTT. Protein sequence: CASSPRQGNEKLFF.

The chain carries TRBV2 and TRBJ2-2; 11 nucleotides align to TRBD2. V trimming: 6 bases; J trimming: 2 bases; junction bases outside the gene matches: 5. The CDR3 has 16 amino acids. The germline CDR1 and CDR2 sequences are SNHLY and FYNNEI. Here the CDR3 reads CASSDTSGGNTGELFF. In nucleotides, the CDR3 is TGTGCCAGCAGCGACACTAGCGGGGGTAACACCGGGGAGCTGTTTTTT.